This paragraph covers one T cell receptor beta chain sequence. This clonotype turned up a few times. Its antigen has not been determined. The junction shows a germline mismatch at one end, possibly a read error. These data come from a study of Graves' ophthalmopathy and Graves' hyperthyroidism (dated by TCRdb to the late 2010s). Study-wide context: Peripheral blood was collected at initial diagnosis, prior to any treatment. TCR beta repertoire signatures were used to distinguish Graves' ophthalmopathy from Graves' hyperthyroidism and to predict progression to ophthalmopathy. In total, 135 blood samples were TCR-sequenced: approximately 42 ophthalmopathy, over 70 hyperthyroidism and some 17 hyperthyroidism-to-ophthalmopathy patients. A discovery set of 95 to 100 patients (43 ophthalmopathy, 57 stable hyperthyroidism) was enrolled to explore V-J signatures distinguishing ophthalmopathy from hyperthyroidism. An independent validation cohort was composed of around 19 hyperthyroidism patients and 15 to 17 patients who later progressed from hyperthyroidism to ophthalmopathy. In five or six hyperthyroidism patients, T-cell repertoires of thyroid tissue and blood were compared. Once sampling was done, hyperthyroidism patients were given methimazole at a starting dose of 30 mg daily, while ophthalmopathy patients were given high-dose intravenous methylprednisolone. The paper as a whole reports these results and caveats: In validation, the model predicted ophthalmopathy progression with more than 70% sensitivity and approximately 75% specificity; some 13 predicted patients were CT-confirmed with GO in a median of around 6 months. Most of the expanded thyroid clonotypes with a frequency above 0.001 were also detected in blood, and it was suggested that the thyroid immune response may be reflected by blood repertoires. No statistical method was used to predetermine the sample size, and group allocation was not hidden from the investigators. In cross-validation, the 13-signature model distinguished ophthalmopathy from stable hyperthyroidism with about 90% sensitivity and almost 83% specificity, and in the test set the corresponding values were around 80% and 75%.

Its CDR3 holds 14 amino acids, cysteine through phenylalanine. CDR3 DNA only is kept here, 42 bases in frame from base 1. CDR1 ENHRY and CDR2 SYGVKD are derived from the germline V gene. The ophthalmopathy patients had moderately to severely active disease, with a Clinical Activity Score of 3 or higher, a NOSPECS grade of 4 or higher, and a disease duration of less than 3 months. Anyone with other autoimmune diseases, uncontrolled infections, pregnancy or lactation was excluded from the study. Clinical symptoms, serum thyroxine, TRAb, thyroid ultrasound and orbital computed tomography formed the basis of the diagnosis. Using Ficoll-Paque density gradient centrifugation, PBMCs were isolated from 8.5 to 10 ml of fresh peripheral blood. Trizol reagent was used to extract the total RNA, and its quality was then checked on an Agilent 2100 Bioanalyzer. For repertoire sequencing, TCR beta CDR3 regions were amplified from RNA transcripts. HTBI primers and the Qiagen OneStep RT-PCR kit were used in a first-round RT-PCR, which was followed by a second-round multiplex PCR, size selection and purification. The libraries underwent paired-end sequencing with 100 bp reads on an Illumina HiSeq2000. The study's own analysis went as follows. SOAPnuke was used to process the reads, removing any read that contained adapters or uncalled bases, had a mean Phred below 15, or lacked an exact match to the constant primer or identifier. COPE v1.2.5 was used to merge the high-quality paired reads. Unique nucleotide sequences were defined as clonotypes and aligned to IMGT TRB V, D and J references using MiTCR v1.1. Only V-J combinations with frequency above 0.0001 were analysed, covering over 99% of repertoires. For each V-J combination, a TCR clonal expansion and chaos score was defined as F50 clonal expansion divided by the chaos observed in the TCRdist matrix. Welch's t-statistics and random forest were used to narrow the features down to about a dozen V-J combinations, which were then fed into a naive Bayes classifier. The Morisita-Horn index was used to measure how similar the thyroid and blood repertoires were. TCRdb reran the public reads through fastp at Q25 and MiXCR, keeping productive beta chains. Each entry merges the rows of one CDR3 protein and shows their most common DNA and genes. The V and J calls and clone size are TCRdb's, not the authors'. Recorded for this sample are around 660,000 distinct CDR3 sequences; over 40% of them occurred a single time. The ten largest make up more than 2.5% of the sample.

The sequencing input was peripheral blood. This clonotype originated in an adult man with Graves' ophthalmopathy. In this chain, TRBV10-3 is recombined with TRBJ1-5, with the D gene too uncertain to name. CDR3 loop: CASSYYYADQPQHF. In nucleotide form, the sequence is TGTGCCAGCAGTTACTACTACGCGGATCAGCCCCAGCATTTT.